This record looks at one T cell receptor (beta chain) sequence and its context. The CDR3 runs to 15 residues. The germline V gene encodes CDR1 SGHRS and CDR2 YFSETQ. V dropped 0 bases and J dropped 5 bases, with 14 bases sitting between them. The record originates from a study of T cells in localized non-small cell lung cancer. TCRdb's copy holds only in-frame clones and misses some; the assay was immunoSEQ multiplex PCR. The top ten clones hold roughly 17% of a sample with some 30,000 clones, around 87% of them seen once. This TCR derives from a man between 35 and 75 years old with stage III lung adenocarcinoma. This sequence joins TRBV5-1 and TRBJ2-5; D gene ambiguous. The sample consisted of peripheral blood mononuclear cells, taken before any cancer treatment. The CDR3 DNA is TGCGCCAGCAGCTTGGGTTCAGAAGGACGGGAGACCCAGTACTTC. It codes for CASSLGSEGRETQYF.